This T cell receptor (beta chain) is drawn from a study of blood T cell repertoires in COVID-19. Study in general: The United States, Italy and Spain provided the acute and convalescent COVID-19 samples.

Contact with a PCR-confirmed or clinician-diagnosed COVID-19 case occurred within 2 weeks of entry. Profiled with immunoSEQ multiplex PCR; TCRdb holds only in-frame clones, not every one. The data hold 140,000 to 150,000 clones, with 75% to 90% observed a single time. The length of the CDR3 is 13 residues. Germline V gene sequence: CDR1 SGHTA, CDR2 FQGNSA. V was pared by 0 bases and J by 4 bases, with 7 bases between. Sequenced input: PBMCs or T cells enriched from blood (not recorded which). The V call is TRBV7-2, the J call TRBJ2-7; TRBD1 is a possible D gene (6 bases). This clonotype originated in a woman between 40 and 55 years old who had been exposed to COVID-19. In DNA, the CDR3 is TGTGCCAGCAGCTTAGCAAGGGGGTACGAGCAGTACTTC. Amino acids: CASSLARGYEQYF.